This TCR beta chain appears in the sequencing data of a study of blood T cell repertoires in COVID-19. Across the study: PBMCs, B-cell-depleted T cells, or T cells provided the cDNA or gDNA that made up the material.

The authors' processing: Scientists estimated how many nucleated cells there were by amplifying reference gene primers. Clones were read by immunoSEQ multiplex PCR, and TCRdb kept only the in-frame ones, dropping some. V, J and clone size are those of that table, while D and trimming were read from the DNA. The data contain roughly 440,000 clones, around 88% of them singletons. This clone was observed a single time. V lost 1 base and J lost 4, with 8 bases in between. Looked up from germline, CDR1 is MDHEN and CDR2 is SYDVKM. This CDR3 has 13 amino acids. Sequencing was done on a sample of peripheral blood. V is TRBV28 and J is TRBJ2-7; D gene ambiguous. The sequence came from a woman aged 50 to 60 with COVID-19, enrolled during active disease. This CDR3 is CASSLSDKYEQYF. The CDR3 DNA reads TGTGCCAGCAGTTTATCTGACAAATACGAGCAGTACTTC.